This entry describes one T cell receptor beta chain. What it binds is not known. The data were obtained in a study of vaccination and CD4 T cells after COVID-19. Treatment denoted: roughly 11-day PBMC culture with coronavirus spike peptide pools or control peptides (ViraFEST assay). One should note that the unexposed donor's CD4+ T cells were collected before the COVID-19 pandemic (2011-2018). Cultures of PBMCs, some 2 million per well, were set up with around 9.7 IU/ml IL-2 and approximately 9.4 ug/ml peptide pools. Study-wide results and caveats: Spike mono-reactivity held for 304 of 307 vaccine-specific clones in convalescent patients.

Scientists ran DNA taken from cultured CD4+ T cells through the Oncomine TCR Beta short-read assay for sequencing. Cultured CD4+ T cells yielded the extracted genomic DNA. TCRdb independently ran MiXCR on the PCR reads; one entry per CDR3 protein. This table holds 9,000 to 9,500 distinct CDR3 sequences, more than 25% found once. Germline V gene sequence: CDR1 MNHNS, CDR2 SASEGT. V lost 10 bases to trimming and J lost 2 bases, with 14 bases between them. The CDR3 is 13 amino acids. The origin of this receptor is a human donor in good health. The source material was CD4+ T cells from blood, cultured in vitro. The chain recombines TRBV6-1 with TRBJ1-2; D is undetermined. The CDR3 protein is CATRMDLNYGYTF. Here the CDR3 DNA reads TGTGCCACCCGGATGGACCTCAACTATGGCTACACCTTC.